This T cell receptor beta chain was sequenced for a study of regulatory T cells in long-lasting Graves disease. Study-wide results and limits: Newly diagnosed disease favored TRBV20-1 and TRBJ2-1 over persistent disease. Samples came from peripheral blood alone, without thyroid tissue.

This clonotype was seen many times. Its antigen remains unidentified. Assembly of TCR beta libraries relied on iRepertoire HTBI primers together with Arm-PCR of CDR3 regions. Original handling: The identification of 50 to 65 TRBV and some 14 TRBJ segments was made across samples. Each CDR3 protein gets one entry after TCRdb re-called the multiplex PCR reads with MiXCR. For this entry, the V and J calls and clone size follow TCRdb and not the study's own pipeline. Of roughly 360,000 distinct CDR3 sequences in the sample, about 23% are singletons; the top ten hold approximately 28%. Time point of the sample: persistent/refractory GD, antithyroid drugs over 5 years with positive TRAb. RNA extracted from PBMCs served as the sequencing template. Roughly 10-milliliter peripheral blood samples went into EDTA tubes. CDR1 and CDR2 (germline): MNHEY, SMNVEV (reference sequence). The CDR3 contains 15 residues. V shed 4 bases, J shed 7 bases, and the junction held 7 bases outside the gene matches.

Here the sequenced sample was peripheral blood mononuclear cells (PBMCs), taken when the disease was refractory, from a patient treated with antithyroid drugs. The receptor's source is a middle-aged woman with Graves disease. The chain carries TRBV27 and TRBJ1-6; 7 bases agree with TRBD1. In nucleotides, the CDR3 is TGTGCCAGCAGTTCTCGACAGGGTGGGAATTCACCCCTCCACTTT. Encoded protein: CASSSRQGGNSPLHF.